This passage covers 22 T cell receptor beta chains from one sample sequenced in a study of identical twins. Using its own MiXCR run on the 5' RACE reads, TCRdb lists one record per CDR3 protein. The table has hundreds of thousands of distinct CDR3 sequences, around 8.6% seen once. This sample also belongs to another study, concerning yellow fever vaccine responses in identical twins.

Sequencing was carried out using PBMCs. The receptor source for this set is a woman aged 18-29 years in good health.

This clonotype was detected ten times or more. The rearrangement links TRBV12-3 or TRBV12-4 to TRBJ2-7, with 10 bases lining up with TRBD1. The CDR3 has 14 amino acids. V lost 6 bases, J lost 3 bases, and 5 bases stayed unmatched. The CDR3 DNA is TGTGCCAGCAGAAGACAGGGGGCACTCTACGAGCAGTACTTC. Its protein is CASRRQGALYEQYF.

There are many counts of this clonotype. V usage is TRBV29-1 and J usage is TRBJ2-2; D call uncertain. Trimming pared 4 bases from V and 8 bases from J, leaving 8 bases between. This CDR3 region has 11 residues. The V gene's germline CDR1 is SQVTM and CDR2 ANQGSEA. The CDR3 here is CSVAASGELFF. CDR3 nucleotides: TGCAGCGTTGCTGCCTCAGGGGAGCTGTTTTTT.

This clonotype came up a few times. The V call is TRBV10-3, the J call TRBJ2-7; D is possibly TRBD2 (5 bases). With 0 bases removed from V and 5 bases from J, the gap between germline ends came to 11 bases. The CDR3 covers 14 residues. The V gene's germline CDR1 is ENHRY and CDR2 SYGVKD. The CDR3 loop is CAISESRENHEQYF. The CDR3 DNA sequence: TGTGCCATCAGTGAGTCGAGGGAGAACCACGAGCAGTACTTC.

This clonotype was detected many times. The J gene is TRBJ2-7, the V gene TRBV29-1, with 8 positions matching TRBD2. Germline CDR1 SQVTM, CDR2 ANQGSEA. With 5 bases clipped from V and 7 bases from J, the junction kept 10 bases outside the gene matches. The CDR3 spans 13 residues. Written as DNA, the CDR3 is TGCAGCGTTACAGCGGGAGCCTCGTGGGAGCAGTACTTC. This gives the protein CSVTAGASWEQYF.

This clonotype was seen many times. The chain joins TRBV5-1 to TRBJ2-1; possible D gene TRBD2, 6 bases. The CDR3 covers 14 residues. V was shortened by 7 bases and J by 1 base, with 12 bases between the two germline ends. Germline-derived CDR1 and CDR2 are SGHRS and YFSETQ. The CDR3 spells CASDGGTSYNEQFF. CDR3 DNA: TGCGCCAGCGATGGGGGGACGTCCTACAATGAGCAGTTCTTC. The full variable domain, rest sourced from reference TRBV5-1 and TRBJ2-1, is KAGVTQTPRYLIKTRGQQVTLSCSPISGHRSVSWYQQTPGQGLQFLFEYFSETQRNKGNFPGRFSGRQFSNSRSEMNVSTLELGDSALYLCASDGGTSYNEQFFGPGTRLTVL.

This clonotype was detected only a few times. The rearrangement links TRBV12-3 or TRBV12-4 to TRBJ2-7; the D is unclear. The V gene lost 6 bases and the J gene lost 2 bases, with 11 bases spanning the gap. The CDR3 loop spans 13 amino acids. CDR3 coding DNA: TGTGCCAGCAGACCTGGACGGACCTACGAGCAGTACTTC. This gives the protein CASRPGRTYEQYF.

CDR3 residues: CATSDRVPDANTGELFF. The CDR3 DNA follows: TGTGCCACCAGTGACCGGGTCCCAGACGCGAACACCGGGGAGCTGTTTTTT. The chain is built from TRBV24-1 and TRBJ2-2; D gene uncertain. With 4 bases removed from V and 0 bases from J, the gap between germline ends came to 14 bases. Germline CDR1 reads KGHDR; CDR2 reads SFDVKD. The CDR3 runs to 17 residues.

The genes are TRBV10-3 and TRBJ1-2, with a weak D call TRBD1 (5 bases). CDR3 size: 13 residues. Deletions cut 11 bases from V and 4 bases from J, with 17 bases between. Germline V gives CDR1 ENHRY, CDR2 SYGVKD. The CDR3 sequence is CALSAGEPYGYTF. The CDR3 DNA follows: TGTGCCTTGTCGGCGGGGGAACCCTATGGCTACACCTTC.

This clonotype was picked up many times. The chain carries TRBV11-2 and TRBJ2-1; no clear D gene. V dropped 2 bases and J dropped 9 bases, with 5 bases sitting between them. The CDR3 sequence is 11 residues long. The germline CDR1 and CDR2 sequences are SGHAT and FQNNGV. CDR3 residues: CASSLFVEQFF. In DNA, the CDR3 is TGTGCCAGCAGCTTATTCGTTGAGCAGTTCTTC.

This clonotype occurred a few times. The chain is built from TRBV18 and TRBJ2-2; 7 bases fit TRBD2. With 3 bases clipped from V and 0 bases from J, the junction kept 7 bases outside the gene matches. The CDR3 is 17 residues long. Germline V gene data show CDR1 as KGHSH and CDR2 as LQKENI. CDR3 in amino acids: CASSPVAGYANTGELFF. CDR3 coding DNA: TGTGCCAGCTCACCCGTAGCGGGTTATGCGAACACCGGGGAGCTGTTTTTT. Together with reference TRBV18 and TRBJ2-2, the CDR3 gives the full variable domain: NAGVMQNPRHLVRRRGQEARLRCSPMKGHSHVYWYRQLPEEGLKFMVYLQKENIIDESGMPKERFSAEFPKEGPSILRIQQVVRGDSAAYFCASSPVAGYANTGELFFGEGSRLTVL.

In this sample, this clonotype turned up a few times. This sequence joins TRBV4-3 and TRBJ1-1; D not resolved. The CDR3 consists of 13 residues. V gave up 2 bases and J gave up 4 bases, with 8 bases separating them. Germline V CDR1 and CDR2: LGHNA, YSLEER. This chain's CDR3 is CASSQFSPTEAFF. CDR3 bases: TGCGCCAGCAGCCAATTTTCCCCCACTGAAGCTTTCTTT.

The chain joins TRBV2 to TRBJ1-2; no firm D call. Germline CDR1 is SNHLY and CDR2 is FYNNEI. Trimming removed 6 bases at V and 5 bases at J, with 13 bases between. The CDR3 has 13 residues. DNA of the CDR3: TGTGCCAGCAGCGCCGGACTGGTGTATGGCTACACCTTC. It yields the protein CASSAGLVYGYTF. Supplemented by reference TRBV2 and TRBJ1-2, the full variable domain reads EPEVTQTPSHQVTQMGQEVILRCVPISNHLYFYWYRQILGQKVEFLVSFYNNEISEKSEIFDDQFSVERPDGSNFTLKIRSTKLEDSAMYFCASSAGLVYGYTFGSGTRLTVV.

The chain carries TRBV29-1 and TRBJ2-2; D is possibly TRBD1 or TRBD2 (6 bases each). V lost 4 bases, J lost 6 bases, and 15 bases lay in between. The CDR3 length is 14 residues. The germline gives CDR1 SQVTM, CDR2 ANQGSEA. CDR3 sequence reads: CSVAAIGGPGELFF. CDR3 DNA: TGCAGCGTTGCGGCCATCGGGGGCCCCGGGGAGCTGTTTTTT.

This clonotype has a handful of counts. V and J are TRBV24-1 and TRBJ2-4; D remains unclear. The CDR3 is made up of 15 amino acids. The V gene's germline CDR1 is KGHDR and CDR2 SFDVKD. The V and J ends lost 6 bases and 0 bases respectively, with 11 bases between them. Written as DNA, the CDR3 is TGTGCCACCAGTACACCCTTCCTAGCCAAAAACATTCAGTACTTC. This sequence encodes CATSTPFLAKNIQYF.

Only a few counts were recorded for this clonotype. The CDR3 reads CASIPGQATYEQYF. CDR3 coding DNA: TGTGCCAGCATTCCGGGACAGGCCACCTACGAGCAGTACTTC. The gene calls are TRBV6-1 and TRBJ2-7; 8 bases fit TRBD1. Germline V gives CDR1 MNHNS, CDR2 SASEGT. Unmatched junction bases numbered 7, after V lost 7 bases and J lost 2 bases. The CDR3 spans 14 residues.

This clonotype was counted ten times or more. V is TRBV5-1 and J is TRBJ1-2; D gene unclear. V was cut by 1 base and J by 4 bases, with 11 bases left in between. This CDR3 has 14 amino acids. Germline CDR1 reads SGHRS; CDR2 reads YFSETQ. CDR3 in amino acids: CASSLLEGSYGYTF. In DNA form, the CDR3 reads TGCGCCAGCAGCTTGTTGGAGGGCAGCTATGGCTACACCTTC.

This clonotype occurred a few times. The V gene is TRBV6-2 or TRBV6-3, the J gene TRBJ2-1; D ambiguous. Germline V gives CDR1 MNHEY, CDR2 SVGEGT. Trimming cost V 6 bases and J 0 bases, with 12 bases left between them. The CDR3 covers 15 residues. The CDR3 sequence is CASSPRVDSYNEQFF. The CDR3 DNA reads as TGTGCCAGCAGCCCCCGGGTAGACTCCTACAATGAGCAGTTCTTC.

This clonotype was counted at least ten times. The J gene is TRBJ2-7, the V gene TRBV7-9; D is tentatively TRBD1 or TRBD2 (5 bases each). V shed 3 bases and J shed 0 bases, with 15 bases lying between them. Germline CDR1 reads SEHNR; CDR2 reads FQNEAQ (reference sequence). CDR3 length equals 16 residues. The CDR3, as DNA: TGTGCCAGCAGCTTGGGGGATACCTTAAGCTCCTACGAGCAGTACTTC. This gives the protein CASSLGDTLSSYEQYF.

This clonotype was seen a few times. In DNA form, the CDR3 reads TGCAGCGTAGACCGGGAATATTATGGCTACACCTTC. This translates into CSVDREYYGYTF. The chain has TRBV29-1 and TRBJ1-2; no firm D call. This CDR3 region has 12 residues. Deletions cut 6 bases from V and 5 bases from J, with 13 bases between. CDR1 and CDR2 from the germline V gene are SQVTM and ANQGSEA.

This clonotype was counted many times. The rearrangement links TRBV4-3 to TRBJ2-7, with D perhaps TRBD1 (6 bases). This CDR3 has 16 amino acids. V lost 0 bases to trimming and J lost 3 bases, with 15 bases between them. Germline values: CDR1 LGHNA, CDR2 YSLEER. CDR3 amino acids: CASSQDTGTPYYEQYF. The CDR3 DNA is TGCGCCAGCAGCCAAGATACCGGGACACCCTACTACGAGCAGTACTTC.

The rearrangement joins TRBV12-3 or TRBV12-4 to TRBJ2-2; D uncertain. Trimming cost V 6 bases and J 0 bases, with 11 bases left between them. CDR3 length: 15 residues. CDR3 coding DNA: TGTGCCAGCAGCCGACCGCTACCGAACACCGGGGAGCTGTTTTTT. Translated, it gives CASSRPLPNTGELFF.

V usage is TRBV4-3 and J usage is TRBJ1-6; D gene unclear. From germline, CDR1 is LGHNA and CDR2 YSLEER. The CDR3 loop spans 19 amino acids. The ends were cut back, 0 bases at V and 9 bases at J, with 24 bases in the middle. DNA for the CDR3: TGCGCCAGCAGCCAAGATTGGCGGGTTCTTTCTTTGGGTGGTTCACCCCTCCACTTT. Translation: CASSQDWRVLSLGGSPLHF.